This TCR beta chain was captured by sequencing in a study of OX40 agonist ivuxolimab in advanced cancers. Study in general: Antecedent anti-PD-1, anti-PD-L1 or anti-CTLA-4 therapy was permissible, with about 40% having received some.

Sequencing was performed with immunoSEQ multiplex PCR; in TCRdb, only in-frame clones are kept and a portion is missing. The sample carries about 20,000 clones, under 75% recorded once. The CDR3 extends over 14 amino acids. V was pared by 5 bases and J by 8 bases, with 18 bases between. CDR1 and CDR2 (germline): SGHTA, FQGNSA. The receptor comes from an adult with an advanced solid tumor such as melanoma, head and neck, liver or kidney cancer. Specimen: CD4+ or CD8+ T cells sorted from blood, collected in a trial of the OX40 agonist ivuxolimab. The genes are TRBV7-2 and TRBJ1-2; TRBD1 is a possible D gene (5 bases). The CDR3 here is CASSPGTQRLGYTF. CDR3 sequence (DNA): TGTGCCAGCAGCCCGGGGACCCAACGTCTGGGCTACACCTTC.